This T cell receptor (beta chain) was observed in a study of T cells after somatic rescue of genetic block. Germline values: CDR1 SGHNT, CDR2 YYREEE (reference sequence). The CDR3 covers 14 residues. V was clipped by 0 bases and J by 3 bases, with 6 bases between them. Only in-frame clones appear in the TCRdb table, and some are missing; sequencing was by immunoSEQ multiplex PCR. The sample shows roughly 58,000 clones, approximately 96% of them seen only once. This TCR came from a child less than two years old. The chain couples TRBV5-4 to TRBJ2-2, with unresolved D. Sequenced input: peripheral blood mononuclear cells (PBMCs). The CDR3 is CASSLGQYTGELFF. The CDR3 region has the DNA TGTGCCAGCAGCTTGGGGCAGTACACCGGGGAGCTGTTTTTT.